Listed below are T cell receptor beta chains from one sample, sequenced in a study of identical twins. MiXCR, applied by TCRdb to the 5' RACE reads, yields one record per CDR3 protein. The sample lists around 650,000 distinct CDR3 sequences; 7.1% were seen once. These sequences were also reported in another study, on yellow fever vaccine responses in identical twins.

Material for sequencing was PBMCs. The origin of the receptors is a woman aged 18-29 years in good health. CDR3s include the opening cysteine and the closing phenylalanine or tryptophan. D genes are given only for firm matches. The size entry is marked missing in some rows and otherwise reads once, few, many or a size class.

V	size	D	J	CDR3	DNA
TRBV5-1	many	.	TRBJ2-1	CASSLSGGLYNEQFF	TGCGCCAGCAGCTTGAGTGGGGGGCTCTACAATGAGCAGTTCTTC
TRBV6-4	many	.	TRBJ1-2	CASSPTGLYGYTF	TGTGCCAGCTCCCCCACAGGGCTCTATGGCTACACCTTC
TRBV5-1	few	TRBD1	TRBJ1-6	CASSSDRGSPLHF	TGCGCCAGCAGCTCCGACAGGGGTTCACCCCTCCACTTT
TRBV14	many	.	TRBJ2-2	CASSHSTANTGELFF	TGTGCCAGCAGCCACTCAACAGCGAACACCGGGGAGCTGTTTTTT
TRBV5-5	few	.	TRBJ2-3	CASSWGGASTDTQYF	TGTGCCAGCAGCTGGGGTGGGGCTAGCACAGATACGCAGTATTTT
TRBV19	.	.	TRBJ2-3	CASRPGGSTDTQYF	TGTGCCAGCCGCCCCGGGGGTAGTACAGATACGCAGTATTTT
TRBV4-1	few	.	TRBJ2-5	CASSQGTRGYRETQYF	TGCGCCAGCAGCCAAGGCACCCGAGGGTACCGGGAGACCCAGTACTTC
TRBV12-3/TRBV12-4	many	TRBD2	TRBJ2-7	CASKPSGRWYEQYF	TGTGCCAGCAAGCCTAGCGGGAGGTGGTACGAGCAGTACTTC
TRBV14	many	.	TRBJ2-2	CASSKGAAPPGELFF	TGTGCCAGCAGCAAAGGGGCAGCGCCCCCCGGGGAGCTGTTTTTT
TRBV15	many	.	TRBJ2-2	CATSRGGGELFF	TGTGCCACCAGCAGAGGTGGCGGGGAGCTGTTTTTT
TRBV5-1	.	TRBD2	TRBJ2-5	CASSLEPGLQETQYF	TGCGCCAGCAGCTTGGAACCGGGACTACAAGAGACCCAGTACTTC
TRBV5-4	few	.	TRBJ1-4	CASSLDLSQANEKLFF	TGTGCCAGCAGCTTGGATCTAAGTCAGGCTAATGAAAAACTGTTTTTT
TRBV12-3/TRBV12-4	few	.	TRBJ1-1	CASSWRGRDTEAFF	TGTGCCAGCAGTTGGCGGGGGAGGGACACTGAAGCTTTCTTT